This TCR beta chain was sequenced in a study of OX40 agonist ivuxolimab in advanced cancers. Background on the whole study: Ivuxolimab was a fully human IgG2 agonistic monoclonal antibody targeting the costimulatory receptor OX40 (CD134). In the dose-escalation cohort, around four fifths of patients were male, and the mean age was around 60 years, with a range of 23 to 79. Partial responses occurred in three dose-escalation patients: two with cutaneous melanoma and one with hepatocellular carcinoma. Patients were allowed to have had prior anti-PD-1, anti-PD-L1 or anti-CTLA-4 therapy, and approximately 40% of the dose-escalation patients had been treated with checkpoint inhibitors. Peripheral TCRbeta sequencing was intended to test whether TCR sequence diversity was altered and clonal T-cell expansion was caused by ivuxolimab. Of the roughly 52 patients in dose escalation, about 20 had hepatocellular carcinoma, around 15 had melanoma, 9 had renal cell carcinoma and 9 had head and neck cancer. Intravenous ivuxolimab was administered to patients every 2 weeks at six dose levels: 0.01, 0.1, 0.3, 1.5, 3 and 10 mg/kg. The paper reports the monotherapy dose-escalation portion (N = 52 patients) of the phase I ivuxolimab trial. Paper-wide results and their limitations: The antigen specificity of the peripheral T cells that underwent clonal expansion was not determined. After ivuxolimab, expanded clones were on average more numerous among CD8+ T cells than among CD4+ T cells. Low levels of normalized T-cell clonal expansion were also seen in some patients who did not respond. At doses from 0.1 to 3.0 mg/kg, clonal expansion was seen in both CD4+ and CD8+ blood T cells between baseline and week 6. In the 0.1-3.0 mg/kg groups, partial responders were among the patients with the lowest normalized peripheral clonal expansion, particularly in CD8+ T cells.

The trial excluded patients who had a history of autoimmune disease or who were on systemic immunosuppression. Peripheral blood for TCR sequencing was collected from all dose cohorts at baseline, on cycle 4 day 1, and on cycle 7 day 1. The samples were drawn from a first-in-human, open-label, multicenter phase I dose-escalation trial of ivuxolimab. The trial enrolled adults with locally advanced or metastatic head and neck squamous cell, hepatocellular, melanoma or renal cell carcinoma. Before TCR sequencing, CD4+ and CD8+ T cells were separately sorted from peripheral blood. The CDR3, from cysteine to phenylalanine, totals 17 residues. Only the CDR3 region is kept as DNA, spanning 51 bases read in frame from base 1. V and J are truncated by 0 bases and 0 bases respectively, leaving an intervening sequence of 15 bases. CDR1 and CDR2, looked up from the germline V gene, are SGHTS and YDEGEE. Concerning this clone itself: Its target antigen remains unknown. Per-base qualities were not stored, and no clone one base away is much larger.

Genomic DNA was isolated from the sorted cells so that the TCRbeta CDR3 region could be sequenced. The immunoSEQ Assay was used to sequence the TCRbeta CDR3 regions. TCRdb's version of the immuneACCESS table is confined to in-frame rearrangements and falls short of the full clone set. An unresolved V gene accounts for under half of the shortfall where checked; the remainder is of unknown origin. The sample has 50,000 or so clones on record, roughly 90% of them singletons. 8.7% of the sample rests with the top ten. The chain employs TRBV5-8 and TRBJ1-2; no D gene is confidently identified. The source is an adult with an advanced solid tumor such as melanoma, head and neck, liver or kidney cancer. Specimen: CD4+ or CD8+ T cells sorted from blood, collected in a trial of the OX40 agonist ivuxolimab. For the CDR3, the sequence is CASSLVIPGDTNYGYTF. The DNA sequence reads TGTGCCAGCAGCTTGGTTATACCGGGAGACACTAACTATGGCTACACCTTC. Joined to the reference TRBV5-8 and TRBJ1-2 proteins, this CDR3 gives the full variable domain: EAGVTQSPTHLIKTRGQQATLRCSPISGHTSVYWYQQALGLGLQFLLWYDEGEERNRGNFPPRFSGRQFPNYSSELNVNALELEDSALYLCASSLVIPGDTNYGYTFGSGTRLTVV.